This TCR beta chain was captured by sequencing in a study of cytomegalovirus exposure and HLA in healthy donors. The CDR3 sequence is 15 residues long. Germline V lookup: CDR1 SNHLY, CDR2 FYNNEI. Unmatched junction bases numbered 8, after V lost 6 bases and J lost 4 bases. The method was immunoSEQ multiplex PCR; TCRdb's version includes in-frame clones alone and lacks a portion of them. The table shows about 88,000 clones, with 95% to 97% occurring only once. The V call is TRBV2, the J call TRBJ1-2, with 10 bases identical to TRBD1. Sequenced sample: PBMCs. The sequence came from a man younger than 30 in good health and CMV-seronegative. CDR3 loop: CASRVPRDRGYGYTF. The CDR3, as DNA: TGTGCCAGCAGGGTACCCCGGGACAGGGGCTATGGCTACACCTTC.